The rows below give T cell receptor beta chains drawn from one sample of a study of cytomegalovirus exposure and HLA in healthy donors. Data came from immunoSEQ multiplex PCR; TCRdb stores just in-frame clones and leaves some out. This sample has fewer than 200,000 clones, with roughly 77% found just once. The sample consisted of PBMCs. Every receptor here comes from a woman between 18 and 29 years old in good health and CMV-seronegative. The CDR3 runs from the conserved cysteine through the conserved F or W. A D gene is named only where the DNA matches it firmly. Size is omitted from some rows. Given values are once, few, many or a class for expanded clones.

d_gene: TRBD2; v_gene: TRBV11-2; abundance: NA; j_gene: TRBJ2-7; CDR3nt: TGTGCCAGCAGAGAATCCGGGACTAGCTCCGAGCAGTACTTC; CDR3aa: CASRESGTSSEQYF
d_gene: TRBD1; v_gene: TRBV28; abundance: once; j_gene: TRBJ1-5; CDR3nt: TGTGCCAGCAGGCCGTACAGGGGGAATCAGCCCCAGCATTTT; CDR3aa: CASRPYRGNQPQHF
d_gene: NA; v_gene: TRBV5-1; abundance: NA; j_gene: TRBJ2-6; CDR3nt: TGCGCCAGCAGCTTGGCCGGGGACTCTGGGGCCAACGTCCTGACTTTC; CDR3aa: CASSLAGDSGANVLTF
d_gene: NA; v_gene: TRBV5-4; abundance: NA; j_gene: TRBJ1-1; CDR3nt: TGTGCCAGCAGCCTCATGAAGGGGAACTGGGAAGCTTTCTTT; CDR3aa: CASSLMKGNWEAFF
d_gene: NA; v_gene: TRBV4-1; abundance: once; j_gene: TRBJ1-1; CDR3nt: TGCGCCAGCAGCCAAGGGGACATGAAAAACACTGAAGCTTTCTTT; CDR3aa: CASSQGDMKNTEAFF
d_gene: TRBD1; v_gene: TRBV4-1; abundance: NA; j_gene: TRBJ1-6; CDR3nt: TGCGCCAGCAGGATCCCGGGACAGTATAATTCACCCCTCCACTTT; CDR3aa: CASRIPGQYNSPLHF
d_gene: NA; v_gene: TRBV23-1; abundance: once; j_gene: TRBJ2-7; CDR3nt: TGCGCCAGCCTCCGCTCCTACGAGCAGTACTTC; CDR3aa: CASLRSYEQYF
d_gene: TRBD1; v_gene: TRBV15; abundance: NA; j_gene: TRBJ2-2; CDR3nt: TGTGCCACCAGCAGAGATTCCCTGGACAGGGTCGTACGGGAGCTGTTTTTT; CDR3aa: CATSRDSLDRVVRELFF
d_gene: TRBD1; v_gene: TRBV11-2; abundance: NA; j_gene: TRBJ1-5; CDR3nt: TGTGCCAGCAGCTTTGACAGGGTAGGCCAGCCCCAGCATTTT; CDR3aa: CASSFDRVGQPQHF
d_gene: TRBD1; v_gene: TRBV18; abundance: NA; j_gene: TRBJ1-3; CDR3nt: TGTGCCAGCTCACTAGACAGGGTTCCTGGAAACACCATATATTTT; CDR3aa: CASSLDRVPGNTIYF
d_gene: TRBD1; v_gene: TRBV19; abundance: NA; j_gene: TRBJ2-7; CDR3nt: TGTGCCAGTAGTGGGACAGGGAACTACGAGCAGTACTTC; CDR3aa: CASSGTGNYEQYF
d_gene: TRBD1; v_gene: TRBV5-4; abundance: once; j_gene: TRBJ2-7; CDR3nt: TGTGCTAGCAGCTGGGACAGGGGGCGCTCCCTCCGCGAGCAGTACTTC; CDR3aa: CASSWDRGRSLREQYF
d_gene: NA; v_gene: TRBV6-6; abundance: NA; j_gene: TRBJ2-7; CDR3nt: TGTGCCAGCAGCAAAGGTGTCAGCGGGTACGAGCAGTACTTC; CDR3aa: CASSKGVSGYEQYF
d_gene: TRBD1; v_gene: TRBV29-1; abundance: NA; j_gene: TRBJ1-1; CDR3nt: TGCAGCGTTGAAGAATGGTACGGGACAGGGAATACTGAAGCTTTCTTT; CDR3aa: CSVEEWYGTGNTEAFF
d_gene: TRBD2; v_gene: TRBV6-1; abundance: NA; j_gene: TRBJ2-1; CDR3nt: TGTGCCAGCGGAGTCAATAGCGGGAGGGCATATGAGCAGTTCTTC; CDR3aa: CASGVNSGRAYEQFF
d_gene: NA; v_gene: TRBV4-1; abundance: NA; j_gene: TRBJ2-7; CDR3nt: TGCGCCAGCAGCCAAGTCTCTTCGGCAGGGTGGTTTTACGAGCAGTACTTC; CDR3aa: CASSQVSSAGWFYEQYF
d_gene: TRBD1; v_gene: TRBV5-1; abundance: NA; j_gene: TRBJ1-4; CDR3nt: TGCGCCAGCAGCTCAGGGTACAGGGGAGATTATGAAAAACTGTTTTTT; CDR3aa: CASSSGYRGDYEKLFF
d_gene: NA; v_gene: TRBV2; abundance: once; j_gene: TRBJ1-4; CDR3nt: TGTGCCAGCAGTGACCGACAAGGTGGGAATGAAAAACTGTTTTTT; CDR3aa: CASSDRQGGNEKLFF
d_gene: NA; v_gene: TRBV28; abundance: few; j_gene: TRBJ2-1; CDR3nt: TGTGCCAGCACCCCGACCGGGGGCTACAATGAGCAGTTCTTC; CDR3aa: CASTPTGGYNEQFF
d_gene: TRBD2; v_gene: TRBV9; abundance: once; j_gene: TRBJ2-3; CDR3nt: TGTGCCAGCAGGGGGGGGACTAGCGGAGGGACAGATACGCAGTATTTT; CDR3aa: CASRGGTSGGTDTQYF
d_gene: TRBD2; v_gene: TRBV7-9; abundance: NA; j_gene: TRBJ2-5; CDR3nt: TGTGCCAGCAGCTTAAGACTAGCGGAGGGAGAGACCCAGTACTTC; CDR3aa: CASSLRLAEGETQYF
d_gene: NA; v_gene: TRBV27; abundance: once; j_gene: TRBJ2-5; CDR3nt: TGTGCCAGCACCCCGACGGGCGTTAGGGCAGGGGAAGAGACCCAGTACTTC; CDR3aa: CASTPTGVRAGEETQYF
d_gene: NA; v_gene: TRBV18; abundance: NA; j_gene: TRBJ1-6; CDR3nt: TGTGCCAGCTCACTTGTATACGGGACACCTGATAATTCACCCCTCCACTTT; CDR3aa: CASSLVYGTPDNSPLHF
d_gene: NA; v_gene: TRBV6-1; abundance: few; j_gene: TRBJ2-6; CDR3nt: TGTGCCAGCATTAGGACATCTGGGGCCAACGTCCTGACTTTC; CDR3aa: CASIRTSGANVLTF
d_gene: NA; v_gene: TRBV7-3; abundance: NA; j_gene: TRBJ2-2; CDR3nt: TGTGCCAGCAGCTTAGAACATTTCGCGGAGACCGCGAACACCGGGGAGCTGTTTTTT; CDR3aa: CASSLEHFAETANTGELFF
d_gene: NA; v_gene: TRBV7-9; abundance: NA; j_gene: TRBJ1-1; CDR3nt: TGTGCCAGCAGGCCTGGGGAGCGTACTGAAGCTTTCTTT; CDR3aa: CASRPGERTEAFF
d_gene: TRBD1; v_gene: TRBV7-6; abundance: NA; j_gene: TRBJ2-5; CDR3nt: TGTTCCAGCAGCCTTGGACAGGGCCCCCAAGAGACCCAGTACTTC; CDR3aa: CSSSLGQGPQETQYF
d_gene: NA; v_gene: TRBV29-1; abundance: NA; j_gene: TRBJ1-4; CDR3nt: TGCAGCGTTGCCCAGACAAATGAAAAACTGTTTTTT; CDR3aa: CSVAQTNEKLFF
d_gene: NA; v_gene: TRBV4-1; abundance: few; j_gene: TRBJ1-3; CDR3nt: TGCGCCAGCAGCCAAAGTGACAGCCCCTCTGGAAACACCATATATTTT; CDR3aa: CASSQSDSPSGNTIYF
d_gene: TRBD1; v_gene: TRBV4-1; abundance: NA; j_gene: TRBJ2-7; CDR3nt: TGCGCCAGCAGTGACGGGACAGGGGGCCGCGAGCAGTACTTC; CDR3aa: CASSDGTGGREQYF
d_gene: NA; v_gene: TRBV7-9; abundance: NA; j_gene: TRBJ2-7; CDR3nt: TGTGCCACAAACCGGGGTAGGGCTTCCGAGCAGTACTTC; CDR3aa: CATNRGRASEQYF
d_gene: TRBD1; v_gene: TRBV14; abundance: NA; j_gene: TRBJ2-7; CDR3nt: TGTGCCAGTAGCCAAGCAAACCGGGACAGGGGGCCCTACGAGCAGTACTTC; CDR3aa: CASSQANRDRGPYEQYF
d_gene: NA; v_gene: TRBV1; abundance: NA; j_gene: TRBJ2-7; CDR3nt: TGCACCAGCAGCCAGAAACACCGGGACAGTCCCTACGAGCAGTACTTC; CDR3aa: CTSSQKHRDSPYEQYF